This TCR beta chain was sequenced for a study of blood T cell repertoires in COVID-19. About the research overall: Acute-phase and convalescent COVID-19 samples originated in the United States, Italy and Spain.

This clone was recorded a few times. Some clones are missing from TCRdb's copy, which holds only in-frame ones; the method was immunoSEQ multiplex PCR. Of just under 65,000 clones listed, roughly 76% are singletons. Per the germline V gene, CDR1 is LGHNA and CDR2 is YNFKEQ. V shed 0 bases and J 9 bases; nucleotides not matched to a gene: 11. The CDR3 is 17 residues long. The rearrangement joins TRBV4-2 to TRBJ1-6; TRBD1 agrees at 7 bases. This TCR came from a woman of 80 years or more with acute or convalescent COVID-19. Sequencing was done on a sample of peripheral blood. This chain's CDR3 is CASSQDPQTGLGSPLHF. The DNA for the CDR3 is TGTGCCAGCAGCCAAGATCCCCAGACAGGGCTCGGTTCACCCCTCCACTTT.